The entry below gives a single T cell receptor beta chain sequence along with its context. The assay was immunoSEQ multiplex PCR, and TCRdb's table has in-frame clones only and misses some. The sample has under 150,000 clones, nearly 95% seen once; the top ten hold roughly 1%. This record belongs to a study of T cell responses to AZD1222 COVID-19 vaccine. The clonotype comes from an adult in good health. The starting material was peripheral blood, obtained on day 0 of AZD1222 vaccination.

CDR3 sequence reads: CAWSPSWDSFRGNTIYF. The CDR3 coding sequence is TGTGCCTGGAGTCCATCATGGGACAGCTTTAGGGGAAACACCATATATTTT. This chain uses TRBV30 with TRBJ1-3; 7 bases align to TRBD1. Germline CDR1 reads GTSNPN; CDR2 reads SVGIG (reference sequence). J lost 4 bases, V lost 2 bases, and 14 bases had no gene match. The CDR3 totals 17 residues. Full variable domain (missing parts from reference TRBV30 and TRBJ1-3): SQTIHQWPATLVQPVGSPLSLECTVEGTSNPNLYWYRQAAGRGLQLLFYSVGIGQISSEVPQNLSASRPQDRQFILSSKKLLLSDSGFYLCAWSPSWDSFRGNTIYFGEGSWLTVV.